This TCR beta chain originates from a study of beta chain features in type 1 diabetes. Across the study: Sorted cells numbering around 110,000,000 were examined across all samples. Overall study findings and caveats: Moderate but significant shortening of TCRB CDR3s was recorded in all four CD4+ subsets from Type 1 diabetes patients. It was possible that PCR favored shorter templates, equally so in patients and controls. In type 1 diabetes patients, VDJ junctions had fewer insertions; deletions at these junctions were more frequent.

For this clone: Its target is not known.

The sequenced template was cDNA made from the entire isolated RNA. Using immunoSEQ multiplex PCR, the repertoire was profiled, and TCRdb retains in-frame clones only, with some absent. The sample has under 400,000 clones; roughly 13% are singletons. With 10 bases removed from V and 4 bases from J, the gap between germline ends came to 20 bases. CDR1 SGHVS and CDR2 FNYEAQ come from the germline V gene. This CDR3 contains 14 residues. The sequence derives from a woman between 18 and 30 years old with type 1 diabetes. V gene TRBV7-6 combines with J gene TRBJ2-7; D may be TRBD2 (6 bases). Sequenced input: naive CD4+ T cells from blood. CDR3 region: CATDGGTPRYEQYF. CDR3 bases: TGTGCCACCGATGGGGGGACGCCCAGGTACGAGCAGTACTTC. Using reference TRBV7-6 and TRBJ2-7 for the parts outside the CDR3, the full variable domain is GAGVSQSPRYKVTKRGQDVALRCDPISGHVSLYWYRQALGQGPEFLTYFNYEAQQDKSGLPNDRFSAERPEGSISTLTIQRTEQRDSAMYRCATDGGTPRYEQYFGPGTRLTVT.